A single sample gave rise to the 30 T cell receptor beta chains below, sequenced in a study of T cells in Graves' hyperthyroidism and ophthalmopathy. Amplification targeted TCR beta CDR3 regions from RNA transcripts. The TCR CDR3 was amplified in a first-round RT-PCR using the HTBI primer set. TCRdb called the multiplex PCR reads again in MiXCR, with one record for every CDR3 protein. The sample lists roughly 550,000 distinct CDR3 sequences, about 16% occurring once. The material sequenced was blood. Receptors originate from a woman in her thirties with Graves' ophthalmopathy.

The chain carries TRBV27 and TRBJ2-7; TRBD2 agrees at 7 bases. The V gene's germline CDR1 is MNHEY and CDR2 SMNVEV (reference sequence). The CDR3 is made up of 17 amino acids. Trimming removed 4 bases from V and 2 bases from J; junction bases left unmatched: 14. CDR3: CASSSHSQGGRTYEQYF. In DNA, the CDR3 is TGTGCCAGCAGTTCCCACTCCCAGGGCGGGAGAACCTACGAGCAGTACTTC.

This clonotype was seen at least ten times. J is TRBJ2-5 and V is TRBV12-3 or TRBV12-4; D may be TRBD1 or TRBD2 (6 bases each). CDR3 length equals 14 residues. V shed 7 bases and J shed 4 bases, with 16 bases lying between them. The CDR3, as DNA: TGTGCCAGCACCAGGAGGGGGATAGGAGAGACCCAGTACTTC. This sequence encodes CASTRRGIGETQYF.

The chain uses TRBV3-1 and TRBJ1-2, with a possible D match to TRBD1 (6 bases). V shed 4 bases and J shed 7 bases, with 13 bases lying between them. The CDR3 loop spans 13 amino acids. Germline values: CDR1 LGHDT, CDR2 YNNKEL (reference sequence). The chain's CDR3 is CASSPDSRLGYTF. The CDR3 nucleotides are TGTGCCAGCAGCCCGGACAGCCGCCTTGGCTACACCTTC.

This clonotype was counted a few times. The rearrangement links TRBV9 to TRBJ1-5, with a tentative D call TRBD1 (6 bases). There are 13 residues in the CDR3. V was clipped by 2 bases and J by 9 bases, with 12 bases between them. CDR1 SGDLS and CDR2 YYNGEE come from the germline V gene. The CDR3 spells CASSVQPTGPQHF. The CDR3 DNA sequence: TGTGCCAGCAGCGTTCAACCGACAGGGCCCCAGCATTTT.

There are many counts of this clonotype. The rearrangement uses TRBV20-1 and TRBJ2-7; D is perhaps TRBD1 or TRBD2 (5 bases each). From germline, CDR1 is DFQATT and CDR2 SNEGSKA (reference sequence). CDR3 length equals 13 residues. V was shortened by 3 bases and J by 4 bases, with 13 bases between the two germline ends. In nucleotides, the CDR3 is TGCAGTGCTAGGGGGACGGGAAGGTACGAGCAGTACTTC. This codes for CSARGTGRYEQYF.

This clonotype has more than one count but fewer than ten. This chain links TRBV15 with TRBJ2-7; the match to TRBD2 covers 15 bases. With V trimmed by 3 bases and J by 5 bases, 11 bases remained unmatched. Germline values: CDR1 LNHNV, CDR2 YYDKDF (reference sequence). The CDR3 totals 18 residues. The CDR3 DNA reads TGTGCCACCAGCAGTGGCCCGGGACTAGCGGGAGGATCCCACGAGCAGTACTTC. It codes for CATSSGPGLAGGSHEQYF.

This clonotype was found many times. The gene calls are TRBV30 and TRBJ1-5; TRBD1 is a possible D gene (5 bases). V was trimmed by 2 bases and J by 2 bases, leaving 16 bases between them. Germline-derived CDR1 and CDR2 are GTSNPN and SVGIG (reference sequence). The CDR3 sequence is 16 residues long. The CDR3 here is CAWSRGALAGNQPQHF. The CDR3 DNA is TGTGCCTGGAGTAGAGGGGCTTTGGCTGGCAATCAGCCCCAGCATTTT.

Many counts were recorded for this clonotype. The gene calls are TRBV20-1 and TRBJ2-7, with 7 bases lining up with TRBD2. The CDR3 is 13 amino acids. In germline, CDR1 is DFQATT, CDR2 SNEGSKA (reference sequence). The V segment lost 0 bases and the J segment 3 bases; nucleotides outside the gene matches: 2. CDR3 amino acids: CSARDGDYYEQYF. The CDR3 DNA reads TGCAGTGCTAGAGATGGGGACTACTACGAGCAGTACTTC.

This chain joins TRBV30 and TRBJ1-1; D is uncertain. The CDR3 sequence is 13 residues long. Germline V CDR1 and CDR2: GTSNPN, SVGIG (reference sequence). V was cut by 1 base and J by 7 bases, with 13 bases left in between. The CDR3 nucleotides read TGTGCCTGGAGTGCCGTCAACCCCGTTGAAGCTTTCTTT. As protein: CAWSAVNPVEAFF.

This clonotype was counted many times. The chain is built from TRBV20-1 and TRBJ1-2; D gene uncertain. CDR3 length: 14 residues. Trimming took off 6 bases at V and 8 bases at J, with 22 bases between the two ends. Per germline, CDR1 DFQATT and CDR2 SNEGSKA (reference sequence). CDR3 sequence: CSAVSILGTYGYTF. The CDR3 DNA follows: TGCAGTGCCGTTTCGATTCTCGGTACTTACGGCTACACCTTC.

This clonotype was found many times. The J gene is TRBJ2-7, the V gene TRBV7-2, with 8 bases matching TRBD1. V shed 3 bases and J 3 bases; nucleotides not matched to a gene: 7. This CDR3 has 15 amino acids. The germline gives CDR1 SGHTA, CDR2 FQGNSA. CDR3 sequence: CASSFTTGAVYEQYF. CDR3 sequence (DNA): TGTGCCAGCAGCTTTACGACAGGGGCCGTCTACGAGCAGTACTTC.

This clonotype was recorded many times. The V and J genes are TRBV30 and TRBJ2-3, with D possibly TRBD2 on 5 matching bases. Germline CDR1 reads GTSNPN; CDR2 reads SVGIG (reference sequence). The CDR3 loop spans 15 amino acids. Trimming took off 0 bases at V and 4 bases at J, with 14 bases between the two ends. CDR3 sequence: CAWSVLDLWADTQYF. The CDR3 DNA follows: TGTGCCTGGAGTGTTTTGGACTTGTGGGCAGATACGCAGTATTTT.

The chain couples TRBV19 to TRBJ2-1, with D hard to call. V was clipped by 0 bases and J by 4 bases, with 1 base between them. The CDR3 length is 12 residues. Germline assignment: CDR1 LNHDA and CDR2 SQIVND (reference sequence). The CDR3, as DNA: TGTGCCAGTAGTATAGAATACAATGAGCAGTTCTTC. Translating it yields CASSIEYNEQFF.

Many counts were recorded for this clonotype. The chain recombines TRBV6-5 with TRBJ2-7, with D possibly being TRBD2 (5 bases). CDR3 length equals 13 residues. CDR1 and CDR2 (germline): MNHEY, SVGAGI. The V end lost 0 bases, the J end lost 3 bases, and 6 bases lay between the germline ends. In nucleotides, the CDR3 is TGTGCCAGCAGTTACTCTGCGGGCTACGAGCAGTACTTC. Protein product: CASSYSAGYEQYF.

The chain combines TRBV29-1 with TRBJ2-3; TRBD1 is a possible D gene (6 bases). In germline, CDR1 is SQVTM, CDR2 ANQGSEA. The CDR3 loop spans 15 amino acids. Trimming stripped 0 bases from V and 4 bases from J, with 14 bases between. The CDR3 reads CSVEDVRGFPDTQYF. CDR3 nucleotide sequence: TGCAGCGTTGAAGATGTAAGGGGGTTCCCAGATACGCAGTATTTT.

This clonotype has just a few counts. The V gene is TRBV2, the J gene TRBJ2-7; D is unclear. CDR3 length equals 14 residues. Trimming pared 1 base from V and 4 bases from J, leaving 11 bases between. Germline assignment: CDR1 SNHLY and CDR2 FYNNEI. The CDR3 here is CASSEGWVGYEQYF. The CDR3 bases are TGTGCCAGCAGTGAAGGGTGGGTCGGGTACGAGCAGTACTTC.

The sample holds many counts of this clonotype. This sequence joins TRBV30 and TRBJ2-3; D gene unclear. The germline V gene has CDR1 GTSNPN and CDR2 SVGIG (reference sequence). Trimming shortened V by 6 bases and J by 2 bases, and 18 bases separated the two germline ends. The CDR3 length is 15 residues. DNA for the CDR3: TGTGCCTGCCAAGTGGGCGGAGAGCCCACAGATACGCAGTATTTT. This codes for CACQVGGEPTDTQYF.

Only a few counts were recorded for this clonotype. CDR3 sequence: CASSRSKMGNTGELFF. In DNA, the CDR3 is TGCGCCAGCAGCCGGTCGAAGATGGGTAACACCGGGGAGCTGTTTTTT. V is TRBV5-1 and J is TRBJ2-2; D is uncertain. Trimming removed 4 bases at V and 2 bases at J, with 15 bases between. The CDR3 covers 16 residues. Per germline, CDR1 SGHRS and CDR2 YFSETQ.

This clonotype was observed many times. The genes are TRBV12-3 or TRBV12-4 and TRBJ2-3; 11 bases fit TRBD2. The length of the CDR3 is 14 residues. After removal of 6 bases from V and 7 bases from J, the junction contained 6 bases not matched to a gene. CDR3 region: CASSPGLAAHTQYF. For the CDR3, the DNA is TGTGCCAGCAGCCCGGGACTAGCGGCCCATACGCAGTATTTT.

This clonotype has a count of ten or more. The V and J genes are TRBV2 and TRBJ2-5, with D possibly being TRBD2 (5 bases). CDR1 and CDR2 (germline): SNHLY, FYNNEI. The CDR3 length is 15 residues. V gave up 8 bases and J gave up 0 bases, with 16 bases separating them. CDR3 sequence (DNA): TGTGCCAGCCAGTTTGTTAGAGGGAACCAAGAGACCCAGTACTTC. Translating gives CASQFVRGNQETQYF.

The chain couples TRBV19 to TRBJ2-1, with TRBD2 matching 12 bases. The CDR3 extends over 14 amino acids. CDR1 and CDR2 (germline): LNHDA, SQIVND (reference sequence). J was trimmed by 9 bases and V by 6 bases; bases with no gene match: 6. CDR3 sequence (DNA): TGTGCCAGTAGATCTAGCGGGAGGGCCACTGAGCAGTTCTTC. Protein: CASRSSGRATEQFF.

Comments on this clonotype: A clone one base away is much larger, so this may be a read error. V is TRBV6-2 or TRBV6-3 and J is TRBJ2-5; possibly TRBD2 for D (7 bases). The length of the CDR3 is 17 residues. Looked up from germline, CDR1 is MNHEY and CDR2 is SVGEGT. The CDR3 sequence: CASSAWGGGGWQETQHF. The CDR3 DNA reads TGTGCCAGCAGTGCCTGGGGGGGGGGCGGTTGGCAAGAGACCCAGCACTTC.

Note on this clonotype: This could be a read error, since a much larger clone is one nucleotide away. The genes are TRBV2 and TRBJ1-3; weak D call: TRBD1 (6 bases). This CDR3 is 13 amino acids long. V was cut by 8 bases and J by 0 bases, with 8 bases left in between. Germline V CDR1 and CDR2: SNHLY, FYNNEI. The CDR3 DNA follows: TGTGCCAGCCGACAGGACTCTGGAAACACCATATATTTT. It is translated as CASRQDSGNTIYF.

This clonotype was counted ten times or more. The V and J genes are TRBV18 and TRBJ2-7, with TRBD1 matching 7 bases. CDR1 and CDR2 (germline): KGHSH, LQKENI. V lost 8 bases and J lost 0; bases outside the gene matches: 4. This CDR3 contains 13 residues. The CDR3 DNA is TGTGCCAGCAGTAGGGACAGCTCCTACGAGCAGTACTTC. Protein sequence: CASSRDSSYEQYF.

This clonotype has ten or more counts. The CDR3 is CRVGRKGQPQHF. The CDR3 nucleotides are TGCAGAGTGGGCAGAAAGGGCCAGCCCCAGCATTTT. The chain employs TRBV20-1 and TRBJ1-5; D uncertain. CDR1 and CDR2 from the germline V gene are DFQATT and SNEGSKA (reference sequence). The CDR3 spans 12 residues.

The CDR3 nucleotides are TGTGCCAGCAGGATTAGCGGGAGCCCCTACGAGCAGTACTTC. The encoded protein is CASRISGSPYEQYF. V usage is TRBV6-2 or TRBV6-3 and J usage is TRBJ2-7, with TRBD2 identical over 9 bases. The germline CDR1 and CDR2 sequences are MNHEY and SVGEGT. Trimming removed 6 bases from V and 2 bases from J; junction bases left unmatched: 5. This CDR3 spans 14 amino acids.

This clonotype was detected many times. This rearrangement joins TRBV2 to TRBJ1-5; a weak D match, TRBD1 (6 bases). The CDR3 is 13 residues long. Germline loops: CDR1 SNHLY, CDR2 FYNNEI. Trimming removed 7 bases from V and 7 bases from J, with 14 bases in between. Written as DNA, the CDR3 is TGTGCCAGCAAAGACAGGACCTACCAGCCCCAGCATTTT. Translating gives CASKDRTYQPQHF.

Many counts were recorded for this clonotype. The J gene is TRBJ2-3, the V gene TRBV20-1; unclear D gene. The CDR3 sequence is 15 residues long. V was cut by 2 bases and J by 0 bases, with 12 bases left in between. Germline CDR1 is DFQATT and CDR2 is SNEGSKA (reference sequence). The chain's CDR3 is CSARKLVRSTDTQYF. DNA for the CDR3: TGCAGTGCTAGAAAGCTGGTTCGGAGCACAGATACGCAGTATTTT.

This sequence joins TRBV10-1 and TRBJ1-4; D unclear. CDR1 is WNHNN and CDR2 is SYGVQD in the germline V gene (reference sequence). V gave up 0 bases and J gave up 4 bases, with 6 bases separating them. This CDR3 region has 14 residues. The CDR3 DNA reads as TGCGCCAGCAGTGAGTCGGCAAGTAATGAAAAACTGTTTTTT. This encodes CASSESASNEKLFF.

This clonotype was seen repeatedly, ten times or more. V is TRBV12-3 or TRBV12-4 and J is TRBJ2-1, with D tentatively TRBD1 or TRBD2 (5 bases each). Trimming stripped 5 bases from V and 7 bases from J, with 12 bases between. This CDR3 contains 13 residues. The CDR3 here is CASSKGPLNEQFF. The CDR3 DNA reads TGTGCCAGCAGTAAGGGACCCTTAAATGAGCAGTTCTTC.